Reported below is one T cell receptor beta chain. The length of the CDR3 is 13 residues. From germline, CDR1 is SGHRS and CDR2 YFSETQ. V was cut by 2 bases and J by 3 bases, with 8 bases left in between. The data stem from a study of chemoradiotherapy in HPV16-positive cancers. About the study: Two HPV16-positive patients' cells yielded candidate HPV-specific clones and common motifs.

Clones were sequenced by immunoSEQ multiplex PCR, and TCRdb holds only the in-frame ones, with some missing. The table records roughly 20,000 clones, approximately 88% of them present only once. The chain combines TRBV5-1 with TRBJ2-5; tentative D call: TRBD2 (5 bases). This receptor was obtained from a human donor with HPV-associated anogenital cancer. The material was blood, obtained from a patient who underwent chemoradiotherapy. CDR3: CASSFEGEETQYF. The CDR3 bases are TGCGCCAGCAGCTTCGAGGGCGAAGAGACCCAGTACTTC.